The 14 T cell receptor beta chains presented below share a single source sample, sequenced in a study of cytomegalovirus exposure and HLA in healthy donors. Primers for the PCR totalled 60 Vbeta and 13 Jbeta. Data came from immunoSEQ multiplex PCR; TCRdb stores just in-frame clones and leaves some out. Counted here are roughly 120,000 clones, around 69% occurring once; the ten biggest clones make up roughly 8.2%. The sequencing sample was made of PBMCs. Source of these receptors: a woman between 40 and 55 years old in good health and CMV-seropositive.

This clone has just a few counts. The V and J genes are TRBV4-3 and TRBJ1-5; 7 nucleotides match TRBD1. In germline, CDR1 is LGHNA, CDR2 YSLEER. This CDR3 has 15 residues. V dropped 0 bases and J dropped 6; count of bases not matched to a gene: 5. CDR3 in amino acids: CASSQEDRVGQPQHF. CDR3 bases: TGCGCCAGCAGCCAAGAAGACAGGGTCGGTCAGCCCCAGCATTTT.

Here the CDR3 DNA reads TGCAGCGTTGAAGACAGCGATGGCTACACCTTC. Translated, it gives CSVEDSDGYTF. The chain recombines TRBV29-1 with TRBJ1-2; D gene unclear. V shed 0 bases and J shed 6 bases, with 5 bases lying between them. Germline CDR1 and CDR2: SQVTM and ANQGSEA. The CDR3 loop spans 11 amino acids.

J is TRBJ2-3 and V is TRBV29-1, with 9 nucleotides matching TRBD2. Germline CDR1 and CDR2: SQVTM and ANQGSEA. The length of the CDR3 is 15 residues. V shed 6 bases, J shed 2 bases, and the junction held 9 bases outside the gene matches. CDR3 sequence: CSVSPGGGATDTQYF. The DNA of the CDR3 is TGCAGCGTGAGCCCTGGCGGGGGGGCCACAGATACGCAGTATTTT.

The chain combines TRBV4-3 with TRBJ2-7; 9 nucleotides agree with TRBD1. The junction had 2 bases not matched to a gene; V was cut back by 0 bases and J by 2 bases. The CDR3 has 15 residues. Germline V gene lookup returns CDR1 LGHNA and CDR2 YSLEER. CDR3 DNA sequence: TGCGCCAGCAGCCAAGAGGGGACAGGGCCCTACGAGCAGTACTTC. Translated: CASSQEGTGPYEQYF.

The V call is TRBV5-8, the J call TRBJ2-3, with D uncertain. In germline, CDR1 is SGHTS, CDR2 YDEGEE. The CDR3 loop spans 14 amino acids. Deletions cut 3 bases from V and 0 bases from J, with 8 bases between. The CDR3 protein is CASSSPGSTDTQYF. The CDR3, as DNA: TGTGCCAGCAGCTCCCCCGGGAGCACAGATACGCAGTATTTT.

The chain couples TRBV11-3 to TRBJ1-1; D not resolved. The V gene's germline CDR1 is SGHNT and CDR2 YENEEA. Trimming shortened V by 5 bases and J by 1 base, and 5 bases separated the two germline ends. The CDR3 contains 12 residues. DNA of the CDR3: TGTGCCAGCAGCAGCGAGAACACTGAAGCTTTCTTT. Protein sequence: CASSSENTEAFF.

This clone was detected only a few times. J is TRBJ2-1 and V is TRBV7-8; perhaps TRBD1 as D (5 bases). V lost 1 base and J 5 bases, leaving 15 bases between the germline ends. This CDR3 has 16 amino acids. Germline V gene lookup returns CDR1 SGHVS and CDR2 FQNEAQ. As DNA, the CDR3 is TGTGCCAGCAGCTTAGATGTTAGCCAGGGAAACAATGAGCAGTTCTTC. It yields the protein CASSLDVSQGNNEQFF.

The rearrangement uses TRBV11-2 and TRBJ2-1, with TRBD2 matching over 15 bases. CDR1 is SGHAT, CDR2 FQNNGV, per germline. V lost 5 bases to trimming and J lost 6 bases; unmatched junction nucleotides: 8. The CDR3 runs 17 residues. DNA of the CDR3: TGTGCCAGCAGCCAAAGGGGACTAGCGGGGGGCCGCAATGAGCAGTTCTTC. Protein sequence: CASSQRGLAGGRNEQFF.

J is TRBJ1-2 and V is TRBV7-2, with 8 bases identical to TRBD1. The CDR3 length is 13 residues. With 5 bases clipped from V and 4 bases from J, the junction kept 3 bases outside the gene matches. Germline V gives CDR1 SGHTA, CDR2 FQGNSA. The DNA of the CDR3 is TGTGCCAGCAGCACAGGGGGGTTCTATGGCTACACCTTC. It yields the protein CASSTGGFYGYTF.

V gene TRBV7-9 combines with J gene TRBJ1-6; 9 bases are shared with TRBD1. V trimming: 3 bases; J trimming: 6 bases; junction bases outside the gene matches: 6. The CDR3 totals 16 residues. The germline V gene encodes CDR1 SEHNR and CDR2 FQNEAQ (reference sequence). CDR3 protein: CASSLGTGGPNSPLHF. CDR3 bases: TGTGCCAGCAGCTTGGGTACAGGGGGCCCTAATTCACCCCTCCACTTT. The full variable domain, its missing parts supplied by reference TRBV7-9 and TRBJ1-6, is DTGVSQNPRHKITKRGQNVTFRCDPISEHNRLYWYRQTLGQGPEFLTYFQNEAQLEKSRLLSDRFSAERPKGSFSTLEIQRTEQGDSAMYLCASSLGTGGPNSPLHFGNGTRLTVT.

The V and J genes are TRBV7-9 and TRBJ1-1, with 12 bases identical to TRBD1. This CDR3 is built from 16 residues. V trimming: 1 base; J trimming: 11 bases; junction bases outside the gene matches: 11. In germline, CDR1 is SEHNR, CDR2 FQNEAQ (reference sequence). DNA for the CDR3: TGTGCCAGCAGCTTAGACCCGGGACAGGGGGCGGTGGGGGCTTTCTTT. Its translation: CASSLDPGQGAVGAFF.

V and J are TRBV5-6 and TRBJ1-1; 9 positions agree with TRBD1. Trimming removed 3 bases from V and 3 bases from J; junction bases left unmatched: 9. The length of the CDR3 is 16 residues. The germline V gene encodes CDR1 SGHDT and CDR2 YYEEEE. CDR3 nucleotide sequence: TGTGCCAGCAGCTACCCCGGGACAGGGCGGGACACTGAAGCTTTCTTT. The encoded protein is CASSYPGTGRDTEAFF. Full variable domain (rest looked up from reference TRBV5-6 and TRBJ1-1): DAGVTQSPTHLIKTRGQQVTLRCSPKSGHDTVSWYQQALGQGPQFIFQYYEEEERQRGNFPDRFSGHQFPNYSSELNVNALLLGDSALYLCASSYPGTGRDTEAFFGQGTRLTVV.

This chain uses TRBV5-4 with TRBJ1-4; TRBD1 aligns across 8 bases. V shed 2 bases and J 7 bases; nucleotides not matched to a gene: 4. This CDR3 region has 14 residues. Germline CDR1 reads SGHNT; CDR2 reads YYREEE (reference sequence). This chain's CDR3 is CASSLTGGLEKLFF. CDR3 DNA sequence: TGTGCCAGCAGCTTAACAGGGGGGCTTGAAAAACTGTTTTTT.

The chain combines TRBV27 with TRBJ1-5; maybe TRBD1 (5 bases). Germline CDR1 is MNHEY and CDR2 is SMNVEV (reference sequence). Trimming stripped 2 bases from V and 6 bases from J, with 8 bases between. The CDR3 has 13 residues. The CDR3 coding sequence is TGTGCCAGCAGTTTACAGGGCCCTCAGCCCCAGCATTTT. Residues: CASSLQGPQPQHF.